Following are 14 T cell receptor beta chains from one sample sequenced in a study of T cell repertoires in cytomegalovirus infection. TCRdb re-called the reads with MiXCR, one entry per CDR3 protein. The sample yields about 100,000 distinct CDR3 sequences, 23% seen once. Sequenced: CD8+ T cells from PBMCs. These receptors all stem from a human donor in good health (CMV status not recorded). Some clones in this sample may be carry-over from other donors' samples.

This clonotype showed up just a few times. The chain recombines TRBV9 with TRBJ1-3; the match to TRBD1 covers 10 bases. CDR1 is SGDLS, CDR2 YYNGEE, per germline. V lost 3 bases and J lost 2; bases outside the gene matches: 5. The CDR3 sequence is 16 residues long. The CDR3 sequence: CASSAATGGTGNTIYF. The CDR3 nucleotides are TGTGCCAGCAGCGCAGCGACAGGGGGCACTGGAAACACCATATATTTT.

This clonotype occurred many times. The J gene is TRBJ2-7, the V gene TRBV7-2; D possibly matches TRBD1 or TRBD2 (7 bases each). The length of the CDR3 is 15 residues. Per the germline V gene, CDR1 is SGHTA and CDR2 is FQGNSA. Deletions cut 5 bases from V and 0 bases from J, with 14 bases between. The CDR3 sequence: CASSRGAGGSYEQYF. The CDR3 nucleotides read TGTGCCAGCAGCCGGGGGGCAGGGGGCTCCTACGAGCAGTACTTC.

V gene TRBV20-1 combines with J gene TRBJ2-7; either TRBD1 or TRBD2 may fit D (6 bases each). Trimming left V 5 bases short and J 5 bases short, with 22 bases between. CDR3 length: 15 residues. From germline, CDR1 is DFQATT and CDR2 SNEGSKA (reference sequence). CDR3 protein: CSASPQGWGAHEQYF. The CDR3 nucleotides read TGCAGTGCTTCCCCCCAAGGGTGGGGGGCACACGAGCAGTACTTC.

V is TRBV4-3 and J is TRBJ2-7; 13 bases align to TRBD2. V dropped 3 bases and J dropped 5; count of bases not matched to a gene: 4. The CDR3 contains 15 residues. From germline, CDR1 is LGHNA and CDR2 YSLEER. The CDR3 bases are TGCGCCAGCAGCCACACTAGCGGGAGGGCCGACGAGCAGTACTTC. Protein: CASSHTSGRADEQYF.

This clonotype was observed at least ten times. The genes are TRBV5-1 and TRBJ2-7, with D perhaps matching TRBD2 (6 bases). V shed 2 bases and J shed 2 bases, with 14 bases lying between them. Germline CDR1 SGHRS, CDR2 YFSETQ. The CDR3 has 15 residues. Written as DNA, the CDR3 is TGCGCCAGCAGCTTCTTCGGGGGAACCCCCTACGAGCAGTACTTC. Its protein is CASSFFGGTPYEQYF.

This clonotype was detected ten times or more. This chain links TRBV7-2 with TRBJ1-5; maybe TRBD1 (6 bases). Looked up from germline, CDR1 is SGHTA and CDR2 is FQGNSA. CDR3 length: 15 amino acids. The V and J ends lost 2 bases and 6 bases respectively, with 14 bases between them. The CDR3 loop is CASSLKGGLVQPQHF. The CDR3 bases are TGTGCCAGCAGCTTAAAGGGGGGGCTGGTTCAGCCCCAGCATTTT.

The genes are TRBV4-1 and TRBJ2-2, with 9 bases matching TRBD2. Germline V lookup: CDR1 MGHRA, CDR2 YSYEKL. V gave up 0 bases and J gave up 5 bases; unmatched junction bases: 10. The length of the CDR3 is 18 residues. CDR3 DNA sequence: TGCGCCAGCAGCCAAGATGAAATAGCGGGAGTCTTAACCGGGGAGCTGTTTTTT. Its protein is CASSQDEIAGVLTGELFF.

The table lists this clonotype with many counts. The chain carries TRBV6-6 and TRBJ2-1; D is unresolved. V gave up 6 bases and J gave up 4 bases, with 7 bases separating them. CDR1 MNHNY and CDR2 SVGAGI come from the germline V gene (reference sequence). The CDR3 contains 12 residues. The CDR3 DNA is TGTGCCAGCAGCCCCCCTTACAATGAGCAGTTCTTC. As protein: CASSPPYNEQFF.

The chain is built from TRBV4-3 and TRBJ2-1; 10 bases line up with TRBD2. CDR1 and CDR2 (germline): LGHNA, YSLEER. Germline trimming cut 1 base from V and 8 bases from J; bases unmatched to any gene: 11. The CDR3 is 17 residues long. The CDR3 DNA sequence: TGCGCCAGCAGCCAAGGGACGACAATAGCGGGGGGAGATGAGCAGTTCTTC. Protein: CASSQGTTIAGGDEQFF.

The chain is built from TRBV19 and TRBJ2-1, with 9 bases identical to TRBD2. V shed 6 bases, J shed 10 bases, and the junction held 4 bases outside the gene matches. CDR1 and CDR2 from the germline V gene are LNHDA and SQIVND (reference sequence). The CDR3 consists of 12 residues. CDR3 amino acids: CASSPSGVEQFF. The DNA of the CDR3 is TGTGCCAGTAGCCCTAGCGGGGTCGAGCAGTTCTTC.

The table lists this clonotype with a few counts. The rearrangement joins TRBV6-1 to TRBJ2-7; D unclear. The CDR3 loop spans 12 amino acids. Trimming stripped 8 bases from V and 2 bases from J, with 10 bases between. In germline, CDR1 is MNHNS, CDR2 SASEGT. The CDR3 reads CASCQFPYEQYF. The CDR3 bases are TGTGCCAGCTGCCAGTTCCCCTACGAGCAGTACTTC.

This clonotype was detected a few times. The chain combines TRBV2 with TRBJ1-2, with D perhaps matching TRBD1 (6 bases). Germline V gives CDR1 SNHLY, CDR2 FYNNEI. Trimming took 4 bases from V and 4 from J, leaving 10 bases between them. This CDR3 is 13 amino acids long. CDR3 DNA sequence: TGTGCCAGCAGTGGCGGGACAATCTATGGCTACACCTTC. This codes for CASSGGTIYGYTF.

This clonotype has at least ten counts. The rearrangement uses TRBV7-6 and TRBJ1-1, with TRBD1 matching 8 bases. The CDR3 covers 13 residues. J lost 7 bases, V lost 1 base, and 2 bases had no gene match. Germline-derived CDR1 and CDR2 are SGHVS and FNYEAQ. The CDR3 DNA is TGTGCCAGCAGCTTAGGGACAGGGAATGAAGCTTTCTTT. Translating gives CASSLGTGNEAFF.

The rearrangement uses TRBV24-1 and TRBJ2-1, with D hard to call. This CDR3 has 13 amino acids. The V end lost 3 bases, the J end lost 4 bases, and 6 bases lay between the germline ends. Germline CDR1 is KGHDR and CDR2 is SFDVKD. CDR3 nucleotides: TGTGCCACCAGTGATAGCAGTTACAATGAGCAGTTCTTC. Residues: CATSDSSYNEQFF.